Listed below are T cell receptor beta chains from one sample, sequenced in a study of neurological immune-mediated disorders. TCRdb used MiXCR to reprocess the 5' RACE reads, holding one entry per CDR3 protein. The sample carries some 80,000 distinct CDR3 sequences, about 4% recorded once. Sequenced input: PBMCs. The receptors were sampled from a woman aged 55-69 years with multiple sclerosis. The CDR3 runs from the conserved cysteine through the conserved F or W. D genes are given only for firm matches. The size field is filled for only some rows; it gives once, few, many or a size class.

D gene	V gene	clone size	J gene	CDR3 protein	CDR3 DNA
.	TRBV5-6	many	TRBJ1-2	CASSLGYGYTF	TGTGCCAGCAGCTTGGGCTATGGCTACACCTTC
.	TRBV5-8	many	TRBJ2-1	CASSLGSGLTSNEQFF	TGTGCCAGCAGCTTGGGGTCGGGGCTCACCTCCAATGAGCAGTTCTTC
.	TRBV12-3/TRBV12-4	many	TRBJ2-5	CASSLGGKTQYF	TGTGCCAGCAGTTTGGGCGGAAAGACCCAGTACTTC
.	TRBV9	many	TRBJ2-3	CASSALGLAYDTQYF	TGTGCCAGCAGCGCGCTCGGGCTAGCGTATGATACGCAGTATTTT
TRBD1	TRBV20-1	many	TRBJ1-3	CSATLLGTGGNTIYF	TGCAGTGCCACCCTCCTCGGGACAGGGGGAAACACCATATATTTT
.	TRBV5-1	many	TRBJ2-3	CASSLNIARGADTQYF	TGCGCCAGCAGCTTGAACATCGCCAGGGGGGCAGATACGCAGTATTTT
.	TRBV18	many	TRBJ2-2	CASSPRSANTGELFF	TGTGCCAGCTCACCAAGGTCCGCGAACACCGGGGAGCTGTTTTTT
.	TRBV20-1	many	TRBJ2-5	CSASNRLVRETQYF	TGCAGTGCTAGTAACAGGCTTGTCAGGGAGACCCAGTACTTC
.	TRBV6-5	many	TRBJ2-7	CASSYSSRWGQSYEQYF	TGTGCCAGCAGTTACTCGAGTCGTTGGGGGCAATCCTACGAGCAGTACTTC
.	TRBV25-1	many	TRBJ1-2	CASSESHREGVKGYTF	TGTGCCAGCAGTGAATCACACAGGGAGGGAGTCAAGGGCTACACCTTC
TRBD1	TRBV5-1	many	TRBJ1-4	CASSLEGGNEKLFF	TGCGCCAGCAGCTTGGAAGGGGGCAATGAAAAACTGTTTTTT
.	TRBV28	many	TRBJ2-7	CASRLRSYEQYF	TGTGCCAGCAGACTTCGATCCTACGAGCAGTACTTC
.	TRBV18	.	TRBJ2-3	CASSPTDSTDTQNF	TGTGCCAGCTCACCCACGGACAGCACAGATACGCAGAATTTT
.	TRBV5-1	many	TRBJ1-3	CASSWDSGSGNTIYF	TGCGCCAGCAGCTGGGACTCGGGGTCTGGAAACACCATATATTTT
.	TRBV29-1	many	TRBJ2-7	CSVTGRGAEQYF	TGCAGCGTTACGGGCAGGGGGGCCGAGCAGTACTTC
.	TRBV5-1	many	TRBJ2-7	CASSLGVSDEQYF	TGCGCCAGCAGCTTGGGGGTTTCCGACGAGCAGTACTTC
TRBD1	TRBV20-1	many	TRBJ2-7	CSVRAGTGAYEQYF	TGCAGTGTACGTGCCGGGACAGGGGCCTACGAGCAGTACTTC
.	TRBV6-1	many	TRBJ2-3	CASSEESRNTDTQYF	TGTGCCAGCAGTGAAGAATCAAGGAATACAGATACGCAGTATTTT
.	TRBV12-3/TRBV12-4	.	TRBJ2-6	CATSGSGANVLTF	TGTGCCACCTCGGGCTCTGGGGCCAACGTCCTGACTTTC
.	TRBV20-1	many	TRBJ2-2	CSAETRNTGELFF	TGCAGTGCAGAGACTAGGAACACCGGGGAGCTGTTTTTT
TRBD2	TRBV20-1	.	TRBJ2-7	CSARDLRRETYEQYF	TGCAGTGCTAGAGATCTGAGGCGGGAGACCTACGAGCAGTACTTC
.	TRBV18	many	TRBJ2-3	CASSPRLTGSTDTQYF	TGTGCCAGCTCACCAAGGCTCACAGGTAGCACAGATACGCAGTATTTT
.	TRBV20-1	many	TRBJ2-5	CSARDRGTGRETQYF	TGCAGTGCTAGAGATCGTGGCACAGGGAGAGAGACCCAGTACTTC
.	TRBV9	many	TRBJ1-6	CASSVAPGGLDSPLHF	TGTGCCAGCAGCGTAGCCCCGGGGGGACTAGATTCACCCCTCCACTTT
.	TRBV2	many	TRBJ2-5	CASRSDYKETQYF	TGTGCCAGCCGCAGTGATTATAAAGAGACCCAGTACTTC
.	TRBV6-1	many	TRBJ1-6	CASGEARDNSPLHF	TGTGCCAGCGGCGAGGCACGAGATAATTCACCCCTCCACTTT
TRBD2	TRBV20-1	.	TRBJ2-1	CSAARLAGGDNEQFF	TGCAGTGCCGCTAGACTAGCGGGGGGGGACAATGAGCAGTTCTTC
.	TRBV28	many	TRBJ1-5	CASSLRQANSQPQHF	TGTGCCAGCAGTTTAAGGCAGGCAAATAGTCAGCCCCAGCATTTT
.	TRBV15	.	TRBJ1-1	CATSRSIDEAFF	TGTGCCACCAGCAGATCAATCGATGAAGCTTTCTTT
TRBD2	TRBV5-1	many	TRBJ2-1	CASSYLAGGLYEQFF	TGCGCCAGCAGCTACCTAGCGGGGGGGCTCTATGAGCAGTTCTTC
.	TRBV5-1	medium-sized	TRBJ2-5	CASSLAPQETQYF	TGCGCCAGCAGCTTGGCTCCCCAAGAGACCCAGTACTTC
TRBD1	TRBV12-3/TRBV12-4	many	TRBJ1-3	CASSLSTGRNTIYF	TGTGCCAGCAGTTTGTCGACAGGGAGGAACACCATATATTTT
.	TRBV20-1	many	TRBJ1-6	CSARDFGGSPLHF	TGCAGTGCTAGAGATTTCGGGGGTTCACCCCTCCACTTT
.	TRBV27	many	TRBJ1-1	CASARGGSPFF	TGTGCCAGCGCTCGCGGGGGCTCTCCTTTCTTT
TRBD1	TRBV5-1	many	TRBJ1-5	CASSPTGVENQPQHF	TGCGCCAGCAGCCCGACAGGGGTTGAAAATCAGCCCCAGCATTTT
TRBD1	TRBV14	many	TRBJ1-2	CASSPQGAVNYGYTF	TGTGCCAGCAGCCCACAGGGGGCGGTTAACTATGGCTACACCTTC
TRBD1	TRBV20-1	many	TRBJ2-5	CSAKTGTGRETQYF	TGCAGTGCCAAAACCGGGACAGGGAGGGAGACCCAGTACTTC
.	TRBV7-9	many	TRBJ1-5	CASRSGVGNQPQHF	TGTGCCAGCAGAAGCGGGGTTGGCAATCAGCCCCAGCATTTT
TRBD1	TRBV20-1	many	TRBJ2-5	CSAKGPGQQETQYF	TGCAGTGCAAAGGGACCGGGACAGCAAGAGACCCAGTACTTC
.	TRBV7-9	many	TRBJ2-3	CASSNRDIPTDTQYF	TGTGCCAGCAGTAACCGGGACATTCCCACAGATACGCAGTATTTT